A selection of T cell receptor beta chains follows, all from one sample in a study of cytomegalovirus exposure and HLA in healthy donors. Generated by immunoSEQ multiplex PCR, the TCRdb table keeps only in-frame clones and is missing some. Reported are roughly 74,000 clones; the ten largest clones contain 6.5% to 9%. Sample: PBMCs. These receptors were obtained from a female donor in good health and CMV-seropositive. Both conserved end residues are part of each CDR3. A D gene is named only where the DNA matches it firmly.

TRBV6-5	TRBD1	TRBJ1-1	TGTGCCAGCAGGGACAGGGCTTCATACACTGAAGCTTTCTTT	CASRDRASYTEAFF
TRBV5-1	-	TRBJ2-1	TGCGCCAGCAGCTTGGAAGGGACAATCTACAATGAGCAGTTCTTC	CASSLEGTIYNEQFF
TRBV2	-	TRBJ1-2	TGTGCCGCCTTAATTGGAGGCGGGGGAGCACGCTACACCTTC	CAALIGGGGARYTF
TRBV2	TRBD1	TRBJ2-7	TGTGCCAGCCTACCCGGGACAGGGTCCTACGAGCAGTACTTC	CASLPGTGSYEQYF
TRBV6-1	-	TRBJ1-1	TGTGCCAGCAGCCTACAGGGGAACACTGAAGCTTTCTTT	CASSLQGNTEAFF
TRBV6-6	-	TRBJ1-1	TGTGCCAGCAGCCCCGCAGGGGCCTACGAAGAAGCTTTCTTT	CASSPAGAYEEAFF
TRBV28	-	TRBJ1-6	TGTGCCAGCACAAAAATGGGAGGTTCGCCACCCCTCCACTTT	CASTKMGGSPPLHF
TRBV28	-	TRBJ2-3	TGTGCCAGCAGCCAGGGGCTGCAGGGGCATTTT	CASSQGLQGHF
TRBV7-8	TRBD1	TRBJ1-2	TGTGCCAGCAGCACCACCGGGACAGGGCCCTTTTCCTATGGCTACACCTTC	CASSTTGTGPFSYGYTF
TRBV11-2	TRBD1	TRBJ1-4	TGTGCCAGCAGCTCAGCAGGGGGCGAAAAACTGTTTTTT	CASSSAGGEKLFF
TRBV27	TRBD2	TRBJ2-5	TGTGCCAGCAGTTTATATGGGACTAGCGCCCTCCAAGAGACCCAGTACTTC	CASSLYGTSALQETQYF
TRBV27	-	TRBJ1-2	TGTGCCAGCAGCTTGACAGGATCAAACTATGGCTACACCTTC	CASSLTGSNYGYTF
TRBV4-1	-	TRBJ1-2	TGCGCCAGCAGCCAGGTAGGGAGAGGCTACACCTTC	CASSQVGRGYTF
TRBV7-6	-	TRBJ2-7	TGTGCCAGCAGCTTAGCGGGGTCGGTTGGGGGAGGCGCTTACGAGCAGTACTTC	CASSLAGSVGGGAYEQYF
TRBV4-1	TRBD2	TRBJ2-1	TGCGCCAGCAGCCAAGAACCTAGCGGGAACTCCGACAATGAGCAGTTCTTC	CASSQEPSGNSDNEQFF
TRBV6-1	-	TRBJ2-4	TGTGCCAGCAGTGACCGGGGGGCCAAAAACATTCAGTACTTC	CASSDRGAKNIQYF
TRBV5-6	-	TRBJ2-7	TGTGCCAGCAGCTTGGGTTTGGGCGGGGACCCCTACGAGCAGTACTTC	CASSLGLGGDPYEQYF
TRBV27	TRBD2	TRBJ2-3	TGTGCCAGCAACACCAAGCGGGGCCTCCGCACAGATACGCAGTATTTT	CASNTKRGLRTDTQYF
TRBV19	TRBD1	TRBJ1-2	TGTGCCAGTAGTCCCCCCGACAGGGTTGGCGGCTACACCTTC	CASSPPDRVGGYTF
TRBV9	TRBD2	TRBJ2-1	TGTGCCAGCAGCCCGAGCGGGGGGGAATTAAGAGCCAATGAGCAGTTCTTC	CASSPSGGELRANEQFF
TRBV25-1	-	TRBJ2-2	TGTGCCAGCAGTAGCTACAGGGAAACCGGTAACACCGGGGAGCTGTTTTTT	CASSSYRETGNTGELFF
TRBV5-4	TRBD1	TRBJ2-7	TGTGCCAGCAGCACTGGACAGGGGGCCTACGAGCAGTACTTC	CASSTGQGAYEQYF
TRBV7-9	-	TRBJ2-5	TGTGCCAGCAGCCTGGGGACTTCACAAGAGACCCAGTACTTC	CASSLGTSQETQYF
TRBV6-1	TRBD1	TRBJ1-4	TGTGCCAGCAGTGACAGGGGGCGAGTTGGAAAACTGTTTTTT	CASSDRGRVGKLFF
TRBV2	-	TRBJ1-5	TGTGCCAGCGACCCCAGGCCGTCGAACAATCAGCCCCAGCATTTT	CASDPRPSNNQPQHF
TRBV29-1	-	TRBJ2-3	TGCAGCGTCGGAGGGGGGGCCGGTGATACGCAGTATTTT	CSVGGGAGDTQYF
TRBV5-4	TRBD2	TRBJ2-1	TGTGCCAGCAGCTTGGGACTAGCGGGTTCCTACAATGAGCAGTTCTTC	CASSLGLAGSYNEQFF
TRBV7-2	TRBD2	TRBJ2-7	TGTGCCAGCAGCTTAGGGAGACTAGCGGGAGGATACGAGCAGTACTTC	CASSLGRLAGGYEQYF
TRBV20-1	-	TRBJ2-1	TGCAGTGGGAGGGCCCGCAATGAGCAGTTCTTC	CSGRARNEQFF
TRBV25-1	TRBD1	TRBJ2-7	TGTGCCAGCAGTGAAGAGGGACAGGGCCCACGCGAGCAGTACTTC	CASSEEGQGPREQYF
TRBV5-1	TRBD1	TRBJ1-1	TGCGCCAGCAGCCCAAAACAGGGGACGAACACTGAAGCTTTCTTT	CASSPKQGTNTEAFF
TRBV15	-	TRBJ2-5	TGTGCCACCAGCAGAGCATTCGGCGGCGAGACCCAGTACTTC	CATSRAFGGETQYF
TRBV18	-	TRBJ1-2	TGTGCCAGCTCACCATATAGAGGGATGGATGGCTACACCTTC	CASSPYRGMDGYTF